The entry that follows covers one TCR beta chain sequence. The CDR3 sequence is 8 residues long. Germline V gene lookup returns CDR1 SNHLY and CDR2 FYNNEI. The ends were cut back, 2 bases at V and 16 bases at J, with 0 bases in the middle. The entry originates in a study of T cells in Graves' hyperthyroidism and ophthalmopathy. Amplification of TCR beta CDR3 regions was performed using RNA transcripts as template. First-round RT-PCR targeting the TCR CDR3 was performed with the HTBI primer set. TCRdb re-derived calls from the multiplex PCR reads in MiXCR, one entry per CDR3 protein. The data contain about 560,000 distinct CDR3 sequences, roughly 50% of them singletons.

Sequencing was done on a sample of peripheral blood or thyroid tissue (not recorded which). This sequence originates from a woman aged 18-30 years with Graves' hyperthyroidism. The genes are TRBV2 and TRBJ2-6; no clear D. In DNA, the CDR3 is TGTGCCAGCAGTGAACTGACTTTC. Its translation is CASSELTF.